This record concerns one T cell receptor (beta chain) sequence. Data came from immunoSEQ multiplex PCR; TCRdb stores just in-frame clones and leaves some out. The data contain a few hundred thousand clones, almost 90% of them singletons. With 4 bases clipped from V and 1 base from J, the junction kept 10 bases outside the gene matches. The germline CDR1 and CDR2 sequences are SGDLS and YYNGEE. The CDR3 is 17 amino acids. These data belong to a study of blood T cell repertoires in COVID-19. Whole-study context: COVID-19 samples from acute and convalescent phases originated in the United States, Italy and Spain.

The age range of participants was 18 to 89 years, with residence in about 25 US areas. No more than 2 weeks before study entry, exposed participants had met a case of COVID-19. Sequenced input: PBMCs or T cells enriched from blood (not recorded which). This clonotype was obtained from a woman in her twenties or thirties who had been exposed to COVID-19. The rearrangement uses TRBV9 and TRBJ2-3; 9 bases agree with TRBD1. CDR3 amino acids: CASSSNPRTGGTDTQYF. CDR3 nucleotide sequence: TGTGCCAGCAGCTCCAACCCAAGGACAGGGGGCACAGATACGCAGTATTTT.